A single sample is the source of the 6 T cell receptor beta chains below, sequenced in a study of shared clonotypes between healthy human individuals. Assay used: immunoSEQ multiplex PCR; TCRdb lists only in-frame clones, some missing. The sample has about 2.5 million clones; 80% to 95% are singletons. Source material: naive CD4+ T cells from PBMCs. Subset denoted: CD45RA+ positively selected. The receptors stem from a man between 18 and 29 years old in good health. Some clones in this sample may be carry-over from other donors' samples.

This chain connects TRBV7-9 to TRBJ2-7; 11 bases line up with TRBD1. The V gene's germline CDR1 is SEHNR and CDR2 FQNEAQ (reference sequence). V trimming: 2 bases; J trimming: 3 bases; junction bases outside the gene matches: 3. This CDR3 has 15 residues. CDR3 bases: TGTGCCAGCAGCTTAATGGGGACAGGGGGCTACGAGCAGTACTTC. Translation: CASSLMGTGGYEQYF.

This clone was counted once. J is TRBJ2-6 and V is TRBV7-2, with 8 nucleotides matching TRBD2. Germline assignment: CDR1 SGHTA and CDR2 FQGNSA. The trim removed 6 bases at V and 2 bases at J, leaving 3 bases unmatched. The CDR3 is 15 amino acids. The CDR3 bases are TGTGCCAGCAGGTCGGGACTAGCTGGGGCCAACGTCCTGACTTTC. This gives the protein CASRSGLAGANVLTF.

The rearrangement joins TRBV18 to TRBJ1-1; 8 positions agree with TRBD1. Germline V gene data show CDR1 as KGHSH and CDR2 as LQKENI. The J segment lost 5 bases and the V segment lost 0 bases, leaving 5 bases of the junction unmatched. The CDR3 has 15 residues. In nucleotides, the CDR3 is TGTGCCAGCTCACCACCGAGGACAGGGACAACTGAAGCTTTCTTT. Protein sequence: CASSPPRTGTTEAFF.

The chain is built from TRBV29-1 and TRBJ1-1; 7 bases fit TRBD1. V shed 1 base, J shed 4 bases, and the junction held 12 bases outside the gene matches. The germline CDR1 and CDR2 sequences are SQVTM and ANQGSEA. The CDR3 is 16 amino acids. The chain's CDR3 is CSVEGIRGGGFTEAFF. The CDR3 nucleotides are TGCAGCGTTGAAGGTATACGCGGAGGGGGCTTCACTGAAGCTTTCTTT.

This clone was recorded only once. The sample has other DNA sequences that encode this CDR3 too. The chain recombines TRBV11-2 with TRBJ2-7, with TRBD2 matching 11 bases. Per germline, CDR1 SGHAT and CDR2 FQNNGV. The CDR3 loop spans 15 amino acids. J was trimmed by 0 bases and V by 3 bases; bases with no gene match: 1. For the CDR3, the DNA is TGTGCCAGCAGCTTTACTAGCGGGAGCTCCTACGAGCAGTACTTC. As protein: CASSFTSGSSYEQYF.

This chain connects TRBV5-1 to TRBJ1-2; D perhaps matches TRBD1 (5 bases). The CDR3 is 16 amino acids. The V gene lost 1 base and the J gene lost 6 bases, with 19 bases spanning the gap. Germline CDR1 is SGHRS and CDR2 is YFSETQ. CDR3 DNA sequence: TGCGCCAGCAGCTTGCGCGGCGAGGGGAGAGGGAATGGCTACACCTTC. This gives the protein CASSLRGEGRGNGYTF.